This entry concerns a single T cell receptor beta chain. The V gene's germline CDR1 is SGHKS and CDR2 YYEKEE (reference sequence). This CDR3 has 15 amino acids. Between the trimmed V and J ends, which lost 2 bases and 2 bases, there was a span of 14 bases. These data are taken from a study of blood T cell repertoires in COVID-19. Overall study context: Both acute and convalescent COVID-19 samples were obtained from the United States, Italy and Spain. PBMCs, B-cell-depleted T cells, or T cells were the source of the cDNA or gDNA that made up the material.

Original processing notes: Reference gene primers were amplified, and this amplification served to estimate nucleated cell counts. Some clones are missing from TCRdb's copy, which holds only in-frame ones; the method was immunoSEQ multiplex PCR. V and J calls and clone size are those listed in that table; D and trimming were worked out from the DNA. This table holds 110,000 to 150,000 clones, 81% found once. This TCR came from a human donor in a cohort sampled during active COVID-19. The source material was peripheral blood. The V call is TRBV5-5, the J call TRBJ2-7; D is possibly TRBD1 (6 bases). CDR3 sequence reads: CASSFGGQGPYEQYF. The CDR3 region has the DNA TGTGCCAGCAGCTTTGGAGGTCAGGGGCCCTACGAGCAGTACTTC.